Shown below are 21 T cell receptor beta chains from a single sample sequenced in a study of blood T cell repertoires in COVID-19. The assay was immunoSEQ multiplex PCR, and TCRdb's table has in-frame clones only and misses some. Of under 200,000 clones listed, 70% to 90% are singletons. Sequenced material: peripheral blood. All receptors derive from a woman in her sixties or seventies with acute or convalescent COVID-19.

The chain couples TRBV11-2 to TRBJ2-1, with 9 bases matching TRBD2. The V gene's germline CDR1 is SGHAT and CDR2 FQNNGV. V shed 0 bases and J 8 bases; nucleotides not matched to a gene: 5. This CDR3 region has 15 residues. The CDR3 protein is CASSLDRTSVDEQFF. The DNA of the CDR3 is TGTGCCAGCAGCTTAGATAGGACTAGCGTCGATGAGCAGTTCTTC.

DNA for the CDR3: TGTGCCAGCAGACAGGGGCCGAACACCGGGGAGCTGTTTTTT. Amino acids: CASRQGPNTGELFF. The V and J genes are TRBV6-6 and TRBJ2-2; TRBD1 matches 7 bases. The CDR3 spans 14 residues. The germline V gene encodes CDR1 MNHNY and CDR2 SVGAGI (reference sequence). V shed 6 bases and J 0 bases; nucleotides not matched to a gene: 1.

V is TRBV6-4 and J is TRBJ2-7, with D maybe TRBD2 (5 bases). This CDR3 spans 16 amino acids. V was pared by 9 bases and J by 0 bases, with 21 bases between. Germline V lookup: CDR1 MRHNA, CDR2 SNTAGT. As DNA, the CDR3 is TGTGCCAGTACTGGACTGGACGCCTGGCGCTCCTACGAGCAGTACTTC. It translates to CASTGLDAWRSYEQYF.

This clone has only one observation. This chain uses TRBV6-2 or TRBV6-3 with TRBJ2-6; no firm D call. The length of the CDR3 is 17 residues. Germline V gene data show CDR1 as MNHEY and CDR2 as SVGEGT. Between the trimmed V and J ends, which lost 2 bases and 4 bases, there was a span of 15 bases. The CDR3 DNA follows: TGTGCCAGCAGTTACCCAGGCCTCCTACGGGGGGCCAACGTCCTGACTTTC. As protein: CASSYPGLLRGANVLTF.

This chain links TRBV5-4 with TRBJ1-1, with no clear D. With 1 base removed from V and 1 base from J, the gap between germline ends came to 11 bases. CDR3 size: 15 residues. Germline V gene lookup returns CDR1 SGHNT and CDR2 YYREEE (reference sequence). DNA for the CDR3: TGTGCCAGCAGCTTGTTGGCAGGTCCGAACACTGAAGCTTTCTTT. Amino acids: CASSLLAGPNTEAFF.

The genes are TRBV19 and TRBJ1-1; D is ambiguous. V was clipped by 3 bases and J by 0 bases, with 14 bases between them. Germline CDR1 and CDR2: LNHDA and SQIVND (reference sequence). The CDR3 totals 16 residues. The CDR3 sequence: CASSIDITSLNTEAFF. CDR3 bases: TGTGCCAGTAGTATCGACATCACAAGCTTGAACACTGAAGCTTTCTTT.

J is TRBJ2-2 and V is TRBV6-2 or TRBV6-3; D ambiguous. CDR1 and CDR2 (germline): MNHEY, SVGEGT. The CDR3 has 17 residues. With 0 bases removed from V and 4 bases from J, the gap between germline ends came to 15 bases. The DNA for the CDR3 is TGTGCCAGCAGTTACTCGATAGATAAGAGATCCACCGGGGAGCTGTTTTTT. Translated: CASSYSIDKRSTGELFF.

In this sample, this clone turned up once. The chain uses TRBV10-3 and TRBJ2-2, with a possible D match to TRBD2 (6 bases). This CDR3 has 14 amino acids. Looked up from germline, CDR1 is ENHRY and CDR2 is SYGVKD. Trimming removed 6 bases at V and 4 bases at J, with 12 bases between. This CDR3 reads CAISTQTSTGELFF. CDR3 sequence (DNA): TGTGCCATCAGCACACAGACTAGCACCGGGGAGCTGTTTTTT.

The chain couples TRBV6-4 to TRBJ2-2, with 7 positions matching TRBD2. The germline gives CDR1 MRHNA, CDR2 SNTAGT. The CDR3 runs to 13 residues. V gave up 5 bases and J gave up 7 bases; unmatched junction bases: 4. CDR3 sequence reads: CASSREEGGELFF. The CDR3 nucleotides read TGTGCCAGCAGTCGGGAGGAGGGCGGGGAGCTGTTTTTT.

The V call is TRBV18, the J call TRBJ2-5; the match to TRBD2 covers 10 bases. The CDR3 sequence is 15 residues long. Unmatched junction bases numbered 5, after V lost 3 bases and J lost 4 bases. The germline CDR1 and CDR2 sequences are KGHSH and LQKENI. CDR3: CASSPSGRGVETQYF. The CDR3, as DNA: TGTGCCAGCTCACCGAGCGGGAGGGGAGTAGAGACCCAGTACTTC.

V and J are TRBV18 and TRBJ2-2; 10 bases are shared with TRBD2. Per the germline V gene, CDR1 is KGHSH and CDR2 is LQKENI. The CDR3 contains 17 residues. Trimming at V came to 3 bases and at J to 3 bases, leaving 7 bases not matched to a gene. The CDR3 region has the DNA TGTGCCAGCTCACCCTCCCTAGCGGGAGTGGACACCGGGGAGCTGTTTTTT. It is translated as CASSPSLAGVDTGELFF.

V and J are TRBV10-2 and TRBJ1-2; TRBD1 is a possible D gene (6 bases). Germline V gene lookup returns CDR1 WSHSY and CDR2 SAAADI. CDR3 length: 13 residues. Between the trimmed V and J ends, which lost 3 bases and 3 bases, there was a span of 8 bases. CDR3 loop: CASSESGDYGYTF. Written as DNA, the CDR3 is TGCGCCAGCAGTGAATCAGGGGACTATGGCTACACCTTC.

The chain carries TRBV3-1 (or the pseudogene TRBV3-2) and TRBJ1-5; 8 bases agree with TRBD1. Losses at the gene ends were 3 bases for V and 7 bases for J; bases not matched to a gene: 5. Germline assignment: CDR1 LGHDT and CDR2 YNNKEL (reference sequence). This CDR3 contains 14 residues. The CDR3 DNA is TGTGCCAGCAGCCAGGGACAGGACCGCCAGCCCCAGCATTTT. Translation gives CASSQGQDRQPQHF.

This clone has a single count. V and J are TRBV6-1 and TRBJ1-2, with a weak D call TRBD1 (6 bases). The germline V gene encodes CDR1 MNHNS and CDR2 SASEGT. V was shortened by 5 bases and J by 8 bases, with 9 bases between the two germline ends. This CDR3 contains 11 residues. The CDR3 spells CASSPGDGYTF. The CDR3 coding sequence is TGTGCCAGCAGTCCAGGGGACGGCTACACCTTC.

The rearrangement links TRBV18 to TRBJ2-3, with D possibly TRBD1 on 6 matching bases. The germline CDR1 and CDR2 sequences are KGHSH and LQKENI. This CDR3 has 13 amino acids. V gave up 5 bases and J gave up 3 bases, with 9 bases separating them. CDR3 sequence (DNA): TGTGCCAGCTCATTCACAGGGACAGATACGCAGTATTTT. Translation: CASSFTGTDTQYF.

This chain connects TRBV3-1 (or the pseudogene TRBV3-2) to TRBJ2-2; D remains ambiguous. From germline, CDR1 is LGHDT and CDR2 YNNKEL (reference sequence). The germline V and J ends were trimmed by 4 bases and 5 bases, with 14 bases remaining between them. The CDR3 is 15 residues long. The CDR3 nucleotides read TGTGCCAGCAGCCCCCTACGATTGCGGACCGGGGAGCTGTTTTTT. It encodes CASSPLRLRTGELFF.

The chain is built from TRBV19 and TRBJ1-2; 9 bases match TRBD1. V trimming: 7 bases; J trimming: 4 bases; junction bases outside the gene matches: 4. This CDR3 has 13 amino acids. Germline values: CDR1 LNHDA, CDR2 SQIVND (reference sequence). The CDR3 spells CASTRTGVYGYTF. For the CDR3, the DNA is TGTGCCAGTACGCGGACAGGGGTCTATGGCTACACCTTC.

This chain links TRBV10-3 with TRBJ1-1; D ambiguous. Trimming took off 2 bases at V and 1 base at J, with 8 bases between the two ends. The germline CDR1 and CDR2 sequences are ENHRY and SYGVKD. The CDR3 spans 14 residues. This CDR3 is CAISEMYKNTEAFF. The CDR3 DNA reads as TGTGCCATCAGTGAGATGTATAAGAACACTGAAGCTTTCTTT.

The rearrangement joins TRBV28 to TRBJ1-1; TRBD1 agrees at 7 bases. Trimming cost V 5 bases and J 1 base; bases outside gene matches: 4. The CDR3 spans 14 residues. Looked up from germline, CDR1 is MDHEN and CDR2 is SYDVKM. CDR3 amino acids: CASSTTGRNTEAFF. For the CDR3, the DNA is TGTGCCAGCAGTACGACAGGGAGGAACACTGAAGCTTTCTTT.

This clone was found a few times. The chain combines TRBV3-1 (or the pseudogene TRBV3-2) with TRBJ1-2, with TRBD1 identical over 8 bases. Germline loops: CDR1 LGHDT, CDR2 YNNKEL (reference sequence). J lost 8 bases, V lost 6 bases, and 8 bases had no gene match. This CDR3 has 13 amino acids. The CDR3 protein is CASSLQGAGGYTF. The CDR3 coding sequence is TGTGCCAGCAGTCTCCAGGGGGCAGGGGGCTACACCTTC.

In its sample, this clone was seen once. This chain joins TRBV29-1 and TRBJ1-1; 7 positions agree with TRBD1. Germline-derived CDR1 and CDR2 are SQVTM and ANQGSEA. V lost 6 bases, J lost 5 bases, and 6 bases stayed unmatched. The CDR3 consists of 12 residues. DNA for the CDR3: TGCAGCGTAACACAGGGGAAAACTGAAGCTTTCTTT. It translates to CSVTQGKTEAFF.